Listed here are 6 T cell receptor beta chains from one sample, sequenced in a study of beta chain features in type 1 diabetes. The whole isolated RNA underwent reverse transcription, so sequencing captured expressed TCRB transcripts. Libraries were prepared by immunoSEQ multiplex PCR; TCRdb keeps only in-frame clonotypes and omits some of them. This table holds 970,000 or so clones, 15% to 20% found once. The sample taken for sequencing was naive CD4+ T cells from blood. Receptors were obtained from a woman under 30 in good health.

The rearrangement links TRBV7-2 to TRBJ2-1; D unclear. The CDR3 consists of 13 residues. Trimming took off 1 base at V and 9 bases at J, with 10 bases between the two ends. Germline CDR1 and CDR2: SGHTA and FQGNSA. CDR3 nucleotides: TGTGCCAGCAGCTTAGACTCGGTGGTTGAGCAGTTCTTC. Encoded protein: CASSLDSVVEQFF.

This clone was counted a few times. This chain links TRBV19 with TRBJ1-2, with D possibly being TRBD1 (5 bases). The CDR3 spans 13 residues. The V gene lost 8 bases and the J gene lost 3 bases, with 13 bases spanning the gap. Per germline, CDR1 LNHDA and CDR2 SQIVND (reference sequence). In DNA form, the CDR3 reads TGTGCCAGTGCGAGGGGAAGTGACTATGGCTACACCTTC. Protein: CASARGSDYGYTF. Filled out from reference TRBV19 and TRBJ1-2, the complete variable domain reads DGGITQSPKYLFRKEGQNVTLSCEQNLNHDAMYWYRQDPGQGLRLIYYSQIVNDFQKGDIAEGYSVSREKKESFPLTVTSAQKNPTAFYLCASARGSDYGYTFGSGTRLTVV.

This clone was recorded a few times. The CDR3 DNA reads as TGTGCCAGCAGCTCCAATCTAGCGGGAGGGATTTACAATGAGCAGTTCTTC. This codes for CASSSNLAGGIYNEQFF. V is TRBV11-3 and J is TRBJ2-1; TRBD2 matches at 12 bases. The germline V gene encodes CDR1 SGHNT and CDR2 YENEEA. The CDR3 sequence is 17 residues long. Unmatched junction bases numbered 8, after V lost 4 bases and J lost 4 bases.

The V gene is TRBV5-1, the J gene TRBJ2-5, with TRBD2 identical over 7 bases. CDR1 SGHRS and CDR2 YFSETQ come from the germline V gene. The ends lost 1 base at V and 5 bases at J; junction bases unmatched: 5. The CDR3 has 14 amino acids. Here the CDR3 DNA reads TGCGCCAGCAGCTTGATTGCGGGAGTGGAGACCCAGTACTTC. Protein: CASSLIAGVETQYF.

This chain uses TRBV5-1 with TRBJ1-1, with a tentative D call TRBD1 (5 bases). Germline CDR1 reads SGHRS; CDR2 reads YFSETQ. There are 14 residues in the CDR3. Trimming took 3 bases from V and 0 from J, leaving 9 bases between them. The CDR3 sequence is CASSSTALNTEAFF. The DNA for the CDR3 is TGCGCCAGCAGCTCGACAGCCTTGAACACTGAAGCTTTCTTT.

This chain connects TRBV4-3 to TRBJ2-2; D is ambiguous. V was pared by 0 bases and J by 9 bases, with 14 bases between. Germline-derived CDR1 and CDR2 are LGHNA and YSLEER. The CDR3 contains 15 residues. The CDR3 DNA reads TGCGCCAGCAGCCAAGAGGCCGTGAGGTACAGGGAGCTGTTTTTT. Translation: CASSQEAVRYRELFF.